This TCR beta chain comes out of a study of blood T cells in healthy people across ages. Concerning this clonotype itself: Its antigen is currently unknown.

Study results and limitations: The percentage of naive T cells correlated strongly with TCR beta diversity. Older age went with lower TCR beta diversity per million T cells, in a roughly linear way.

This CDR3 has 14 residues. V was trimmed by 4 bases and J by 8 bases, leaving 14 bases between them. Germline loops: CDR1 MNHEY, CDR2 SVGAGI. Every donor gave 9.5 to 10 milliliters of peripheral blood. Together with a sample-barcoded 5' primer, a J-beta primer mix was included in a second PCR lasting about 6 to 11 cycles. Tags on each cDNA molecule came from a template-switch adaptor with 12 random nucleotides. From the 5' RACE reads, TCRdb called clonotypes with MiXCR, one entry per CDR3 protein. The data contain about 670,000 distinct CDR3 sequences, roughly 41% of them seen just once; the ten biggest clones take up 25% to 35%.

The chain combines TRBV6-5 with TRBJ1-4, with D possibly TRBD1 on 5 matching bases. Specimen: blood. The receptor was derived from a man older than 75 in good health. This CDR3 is CASSSGAGREKLFF. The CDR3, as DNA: TGTGCCAGCAGTTCCGGGGCCGGGAGGGAAAAACTGTTTTTT.